This TCR beta chain was captured by sequencing in a study of cytomegalovirus exposure and HLA in healthy donors. In the study overall: Early release data held 85 million or so unique TCRs from HLA-typed donors.

Study results and caveats: Presence/absence analyses assumed roughly uniform sequencing depth across donors.

This clone was recorded a few times. The antigen is not known. PCR amplification relied on 60 Vbeta primers (plus 13 Jbeta primers). Sequenced by immunoSEQ multiplex PCR; TCRdb stores in-frame clones only, minus some. The sample comprises about 170,000 clones, approximately 84% of which are singletons, and 4.5% to 5.5% rests with the top ten. CDR3 length: 16 residues. The germline V gene has CDR1 SGHNT and CDR2 YENEEA. V was pared by 2 bases and J by 2 bases, with 3 bases of the junction left unmatched. Sequencing was performed on PBMCs. The TCR originated in a man between 18 and 35 years old in good health and CMV-seronegative. The chain links TRBV11-3 to TRBJ2-3, with 11 bases fitting TRBD2. CDR3 sequence (DNA): TGTGCCAGCAGCTTACGGGGACTAGCGGTCACAGATACGCAGTATTTT. Protein sequence: CASSLRGLAVTDTQYF.